This T cell receptor beta chain was recorded in a study of blood T cell repertoires in COVID-19. On the study more broadly: Specimens from acute and convalescent COVID-19 originated in the United States, Italy and Spain. T cells, B-cell-depleted T cells, or PBMCs provided the cDNA or gDNA that served as material.

Per the original data handling: By means of reference gene primer amplification, nucleated cell counts were estimated. Assay: immunoSEQ multiplex PCR; the TCRdb copy retains only in-frame clones and omits some. The D gene and trimming were derived from the DNA, and the V and J assignments and clone size from that table. There are about 280,000 clones in the sample; about 85% occur only once, and about 2.2% lies in the top ten. The TCR sequence derives from a woman in her forties or fifties who had recovered from COVID-19. Material: peripheral blood.

The DNA of the CDR3 is TGTGCCAGCAGTCCGTGGGACAGAGACTACGAGCAGTACTTC. It translates to CASSPWDRDYEQYF. This rearrangement joins TRBV6-2 or TRBV6-3 to TRBJ2-7, with 7 bases that match TRBD1. V shed 5 bases, J shed 3 bases, and the junction held 7 bases outside the gene matches. The germline V gene has CDR1 MNHEY and CDR2 SVGEGT. The CDR3 contains 14 residues.